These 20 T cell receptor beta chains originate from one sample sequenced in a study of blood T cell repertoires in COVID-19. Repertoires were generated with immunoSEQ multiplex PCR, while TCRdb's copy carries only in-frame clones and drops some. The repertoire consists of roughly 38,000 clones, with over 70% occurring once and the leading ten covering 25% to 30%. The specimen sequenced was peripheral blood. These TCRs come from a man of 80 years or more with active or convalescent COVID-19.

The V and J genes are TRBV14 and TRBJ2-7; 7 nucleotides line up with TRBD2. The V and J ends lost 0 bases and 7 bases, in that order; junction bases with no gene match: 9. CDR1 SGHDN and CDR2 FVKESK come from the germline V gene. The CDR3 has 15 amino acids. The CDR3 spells CASSQDSSGPREQYF. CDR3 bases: TGTGCCAGCAGCCAAGATTCTAGCGGCCCCCGGGAGCAGTACTTC.

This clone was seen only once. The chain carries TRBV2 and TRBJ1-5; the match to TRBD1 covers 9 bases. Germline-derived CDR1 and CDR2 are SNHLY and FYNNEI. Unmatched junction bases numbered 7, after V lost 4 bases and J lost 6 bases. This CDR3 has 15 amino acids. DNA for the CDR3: TGTGCCAGCAGTGCGTCGGGACAGGGCGGTCAGCCCCAGCATTTT. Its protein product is CASSASGQGGQPQHF. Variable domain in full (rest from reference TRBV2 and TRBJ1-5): EPEVTQTPSHQVTQMGQEVILRCVPISNHLYFYWYRQILGQKVEFLVSFYNNEISEKSEIFDDQFSVERPDGSNFTLKIRSTKLEDSAMYFCASSASGQGGQPQHFGDGTRLSIL.

CDR3 DNA sequence: TGTGCCAGCAGGGGGACAGGGGAATATTCACCCCTCCACTTT. Protein: CASRGTGEYSPLHF. The chain joins TRBV9 to TRBJ1-6; 10 bases fit TRBD1. CDR3 length equals 14 residues. Looked up from germline, CDR1 is SGDLS and CDR2 is YYNGEE. V shed 5 bases, J shed 8 bases, and the junction held 4 bases outside the gene matches. The variable domain in full, completed from reference TRBV9 and TRBJ1-6, reads DSGVTQTPKHLITATGQRVTLRCSPRSGDLSVYWYQQSLDQGLQFLIQYYNGEERAKGNILERFSAQQFPDLHSELNLSSLELGDSALYFCASRGTGEYSPLHFGNGTRLTVT.

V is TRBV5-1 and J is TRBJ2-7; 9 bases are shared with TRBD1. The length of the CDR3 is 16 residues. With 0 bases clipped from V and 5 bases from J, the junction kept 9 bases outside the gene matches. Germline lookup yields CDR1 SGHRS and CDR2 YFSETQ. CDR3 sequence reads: CASSLVPTGGTDEQYF. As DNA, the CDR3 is TGCGCCAGCAGCTTGGTCCCCACAGGGGGCACGGACGAGCAGTACTTC.

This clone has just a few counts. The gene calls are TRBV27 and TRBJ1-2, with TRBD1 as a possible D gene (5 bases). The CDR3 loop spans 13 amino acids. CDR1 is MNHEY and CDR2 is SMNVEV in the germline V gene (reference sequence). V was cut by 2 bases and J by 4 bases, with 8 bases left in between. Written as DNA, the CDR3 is TGTGCCAGCAGTTTAGGGGGGAGCTATGGCTACACCTTC. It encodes CASSLGGSYGYTF.

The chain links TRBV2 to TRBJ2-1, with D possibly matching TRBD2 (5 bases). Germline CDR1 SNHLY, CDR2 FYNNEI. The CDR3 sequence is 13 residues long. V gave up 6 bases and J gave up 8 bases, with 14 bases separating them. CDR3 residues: CASRETDYHEQFF. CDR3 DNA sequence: TGTGCCAGCAGGGAAACCGACTATCATGAGCAGTTCTTC.

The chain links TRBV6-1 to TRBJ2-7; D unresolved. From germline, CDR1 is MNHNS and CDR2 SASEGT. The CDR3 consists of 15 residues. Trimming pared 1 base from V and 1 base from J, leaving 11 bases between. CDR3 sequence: CASSEGWSRSYEQYF. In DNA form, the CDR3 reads TGTGCCAGCAGTGAAGGATGGAGCAGATCCTACGAGCAGTACTTC.

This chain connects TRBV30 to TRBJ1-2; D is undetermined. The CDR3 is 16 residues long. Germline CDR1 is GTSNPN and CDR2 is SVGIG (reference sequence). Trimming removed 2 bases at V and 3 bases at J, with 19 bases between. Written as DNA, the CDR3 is TGTGCCTGGAGTCCATACGGGGAAGGGAGTCACTATGGCTACACCTTC. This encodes CAWSPYGEGSHYGYTF.

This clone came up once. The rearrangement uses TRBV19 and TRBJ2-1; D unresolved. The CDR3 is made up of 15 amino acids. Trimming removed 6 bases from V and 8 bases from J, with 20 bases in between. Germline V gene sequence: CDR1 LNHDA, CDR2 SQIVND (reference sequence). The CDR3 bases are TGTGCCAGTAGAGTACAGTCCAGACGATATGATGAGCAGTTCTTC. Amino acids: CASRVQSRRYDEQFF.

This CDR3 is CATSDSYNYGYTF. CDR3 sequence (DNA): TGTGCCACCTCCGACAGCTATAACTATGGCTACACCTTC. V is TRBV6-5 and J is TRBJ1-2, with a weak D call TRBD1 (5 bases). Germline assignment: CDR1 MNHEY and CDR2 SVGAGI. Trimming cost V 10 bases and J 1 base, with 13 bases left between them. CDR3 size: 13 residues.

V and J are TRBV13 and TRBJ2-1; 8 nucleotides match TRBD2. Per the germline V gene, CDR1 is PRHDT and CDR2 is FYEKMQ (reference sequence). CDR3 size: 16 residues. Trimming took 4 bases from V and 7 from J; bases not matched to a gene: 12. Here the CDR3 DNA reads TGTGCCAGCAGCTGGTCCGGAGCGGGAGTACTGAATGAGCAGTTCTTC. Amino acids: CASSWSGAGVLNEQFF.

The CDR3 DNA is TGTGCCAGCAGCCACCGGGAGGGGGCTCAAAATGAAAAACTGTTTTTT. This encodes CASSHREGAQNEKLFF. This chain uses TRBV7-2 with TRBJ1-4, with 7 bases matching TRBD1. The CDR3 spans 16 residues. Germline-derived CDR1 and CDR2 are SGHTA and FQGNSA. V lost 5 bases and J lost 5; bases outside the gene matches: 11.

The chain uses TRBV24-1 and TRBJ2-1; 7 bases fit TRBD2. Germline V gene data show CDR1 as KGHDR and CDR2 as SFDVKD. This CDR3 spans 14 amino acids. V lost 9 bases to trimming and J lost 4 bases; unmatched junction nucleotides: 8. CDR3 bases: TGTGCCACCTCGGTGGGGGAGGGGTACAATGAGCAGTTCTTC. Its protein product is CATSVGEGYNEQFF.

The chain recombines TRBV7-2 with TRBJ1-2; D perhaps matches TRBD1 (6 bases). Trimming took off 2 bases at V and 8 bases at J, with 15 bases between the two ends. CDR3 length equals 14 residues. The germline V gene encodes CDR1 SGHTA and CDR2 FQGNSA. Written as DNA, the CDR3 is TGTGCCAGCAGCTTATATATCCGGACAGAGGGCTACACCTTC. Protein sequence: CASSLYIRTEGYTF.

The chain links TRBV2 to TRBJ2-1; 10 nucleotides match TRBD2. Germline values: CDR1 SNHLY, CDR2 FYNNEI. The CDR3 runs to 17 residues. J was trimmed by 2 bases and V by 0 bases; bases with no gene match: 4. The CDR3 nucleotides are TGTGCCAGCAGTGAAGCAAGGCTAGCGGGGGCCTACAATGAGCAGTTCTTC. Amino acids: CASSEARLAGAYNEQFF.

The CDR3 sequence is CASSSSATSGTHSPLHF. As DNA, the CDR3 is TGTGCCAGCAGCTCTAGCGCCACCTCCGGGACCCACTCACCCCTCCACTTT. The V gene is TRBV7-2, the J gene TRBJ1-6; tentative D call: TRBD1 (5 bases). In germline, CDR1 is SGHTA, CDR2 FQGNSA. The CDR3 is 17 amino acids. Trimming stripped 4 bases from V and 10 bases from J, with 23 bases between.

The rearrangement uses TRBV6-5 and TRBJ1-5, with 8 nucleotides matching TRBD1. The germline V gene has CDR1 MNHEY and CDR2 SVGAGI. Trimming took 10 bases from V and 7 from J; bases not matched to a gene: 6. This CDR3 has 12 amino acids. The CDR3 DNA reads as TGTGCCACCTCGACAGGGGCACAGCCCCAGCATTTT. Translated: CATSTGAQPQHF.

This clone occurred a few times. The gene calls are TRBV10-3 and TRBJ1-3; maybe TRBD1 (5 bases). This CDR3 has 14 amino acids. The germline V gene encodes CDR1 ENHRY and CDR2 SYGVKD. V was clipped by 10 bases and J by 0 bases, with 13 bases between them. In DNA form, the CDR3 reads TGTGCCACCCAGGGATTCAGCTCTGGAAACACCATATATTTT. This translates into CATQGFSSGNTIYF.

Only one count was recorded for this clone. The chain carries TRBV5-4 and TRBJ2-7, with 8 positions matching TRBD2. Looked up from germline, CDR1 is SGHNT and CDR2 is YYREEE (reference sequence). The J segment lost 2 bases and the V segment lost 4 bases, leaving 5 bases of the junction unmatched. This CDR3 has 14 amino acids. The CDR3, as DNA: TGTGCCAGCAGCCGTAGCGGGATAACCTACGAGCAGTACTTC. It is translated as CASSRSGITYEQYF.

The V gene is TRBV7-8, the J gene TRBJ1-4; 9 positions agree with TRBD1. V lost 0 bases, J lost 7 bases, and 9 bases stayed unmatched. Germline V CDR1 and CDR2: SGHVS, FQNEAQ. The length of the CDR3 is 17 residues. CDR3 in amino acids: CASSLADWDRVGEKLFF. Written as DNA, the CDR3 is TGTGCCAGCAGCTTAGCGGATTGGGACAGGGTTGGTGAAAAACTGTTTTTT.